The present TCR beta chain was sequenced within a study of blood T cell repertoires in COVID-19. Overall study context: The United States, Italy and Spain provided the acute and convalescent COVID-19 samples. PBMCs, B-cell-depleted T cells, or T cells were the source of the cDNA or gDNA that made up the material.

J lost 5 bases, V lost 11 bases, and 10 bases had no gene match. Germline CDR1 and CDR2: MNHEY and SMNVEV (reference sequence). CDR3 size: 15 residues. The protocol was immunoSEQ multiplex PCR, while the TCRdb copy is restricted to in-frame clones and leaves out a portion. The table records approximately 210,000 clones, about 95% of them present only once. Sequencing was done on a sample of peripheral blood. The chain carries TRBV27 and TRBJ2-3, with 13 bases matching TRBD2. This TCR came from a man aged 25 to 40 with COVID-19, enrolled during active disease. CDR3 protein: CAGPLAGGRKDTQYF. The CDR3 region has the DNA TGTGCCGGACCACTAGCGGGGGGGCGCAAAGATACGCAGTATTTT.